The source of this TCR beta chain is a study of blood T cells in healthy people across ages. Study outcomes and limitations: Naive CD4+ cells and diversity were both higher in long-lived donors than in aged donors.

Together with a sample-barcoded 5' primer, a J-beta primer mix was included in a second PCR lasting about 7 to 11 cycles. A tag from a template-switch adaptor with 12 random nucleotides marked each cDNA molecule. TCRdb recomputed calls from the 5' RACE reads with MiXCR, one row per CDR3 protein. Here the sample spans approximately 760,000 distinct CDR3 sequences, roughly 25% being singletons. With regard to this clonotype: Its antigen is not known.

The CDR3 contains 15 residues. Germline V gives CDR1 SEHNR, CDR2 FQNEAQ (reference sequence). The V and J ends lost 4 bases and 4 bases respectively, with 16 bases between them. This same sample was also taken into another study, of T cells of mothers and their children. That study adds: The donor cohort consisted of three healthy Caucasian mothers and their six children. Slightly higher but non-significant overlap marked related mother-child pairs versus unrelated pairs.

The sample taken for sequencing was blood. The sequence was obtained from a boy between 10 and 17 years old in good health. This chain uses TRBV7-9 with TRBJ1-2; TRBD1 is a possible D gene (5 bases). The CDR3 coding sequence is TGTGCCAGCAGCTCCGACAGAGAATTACCCTATGGCTACACCTTC. Translation gives CASSSDRELPYGYTF.